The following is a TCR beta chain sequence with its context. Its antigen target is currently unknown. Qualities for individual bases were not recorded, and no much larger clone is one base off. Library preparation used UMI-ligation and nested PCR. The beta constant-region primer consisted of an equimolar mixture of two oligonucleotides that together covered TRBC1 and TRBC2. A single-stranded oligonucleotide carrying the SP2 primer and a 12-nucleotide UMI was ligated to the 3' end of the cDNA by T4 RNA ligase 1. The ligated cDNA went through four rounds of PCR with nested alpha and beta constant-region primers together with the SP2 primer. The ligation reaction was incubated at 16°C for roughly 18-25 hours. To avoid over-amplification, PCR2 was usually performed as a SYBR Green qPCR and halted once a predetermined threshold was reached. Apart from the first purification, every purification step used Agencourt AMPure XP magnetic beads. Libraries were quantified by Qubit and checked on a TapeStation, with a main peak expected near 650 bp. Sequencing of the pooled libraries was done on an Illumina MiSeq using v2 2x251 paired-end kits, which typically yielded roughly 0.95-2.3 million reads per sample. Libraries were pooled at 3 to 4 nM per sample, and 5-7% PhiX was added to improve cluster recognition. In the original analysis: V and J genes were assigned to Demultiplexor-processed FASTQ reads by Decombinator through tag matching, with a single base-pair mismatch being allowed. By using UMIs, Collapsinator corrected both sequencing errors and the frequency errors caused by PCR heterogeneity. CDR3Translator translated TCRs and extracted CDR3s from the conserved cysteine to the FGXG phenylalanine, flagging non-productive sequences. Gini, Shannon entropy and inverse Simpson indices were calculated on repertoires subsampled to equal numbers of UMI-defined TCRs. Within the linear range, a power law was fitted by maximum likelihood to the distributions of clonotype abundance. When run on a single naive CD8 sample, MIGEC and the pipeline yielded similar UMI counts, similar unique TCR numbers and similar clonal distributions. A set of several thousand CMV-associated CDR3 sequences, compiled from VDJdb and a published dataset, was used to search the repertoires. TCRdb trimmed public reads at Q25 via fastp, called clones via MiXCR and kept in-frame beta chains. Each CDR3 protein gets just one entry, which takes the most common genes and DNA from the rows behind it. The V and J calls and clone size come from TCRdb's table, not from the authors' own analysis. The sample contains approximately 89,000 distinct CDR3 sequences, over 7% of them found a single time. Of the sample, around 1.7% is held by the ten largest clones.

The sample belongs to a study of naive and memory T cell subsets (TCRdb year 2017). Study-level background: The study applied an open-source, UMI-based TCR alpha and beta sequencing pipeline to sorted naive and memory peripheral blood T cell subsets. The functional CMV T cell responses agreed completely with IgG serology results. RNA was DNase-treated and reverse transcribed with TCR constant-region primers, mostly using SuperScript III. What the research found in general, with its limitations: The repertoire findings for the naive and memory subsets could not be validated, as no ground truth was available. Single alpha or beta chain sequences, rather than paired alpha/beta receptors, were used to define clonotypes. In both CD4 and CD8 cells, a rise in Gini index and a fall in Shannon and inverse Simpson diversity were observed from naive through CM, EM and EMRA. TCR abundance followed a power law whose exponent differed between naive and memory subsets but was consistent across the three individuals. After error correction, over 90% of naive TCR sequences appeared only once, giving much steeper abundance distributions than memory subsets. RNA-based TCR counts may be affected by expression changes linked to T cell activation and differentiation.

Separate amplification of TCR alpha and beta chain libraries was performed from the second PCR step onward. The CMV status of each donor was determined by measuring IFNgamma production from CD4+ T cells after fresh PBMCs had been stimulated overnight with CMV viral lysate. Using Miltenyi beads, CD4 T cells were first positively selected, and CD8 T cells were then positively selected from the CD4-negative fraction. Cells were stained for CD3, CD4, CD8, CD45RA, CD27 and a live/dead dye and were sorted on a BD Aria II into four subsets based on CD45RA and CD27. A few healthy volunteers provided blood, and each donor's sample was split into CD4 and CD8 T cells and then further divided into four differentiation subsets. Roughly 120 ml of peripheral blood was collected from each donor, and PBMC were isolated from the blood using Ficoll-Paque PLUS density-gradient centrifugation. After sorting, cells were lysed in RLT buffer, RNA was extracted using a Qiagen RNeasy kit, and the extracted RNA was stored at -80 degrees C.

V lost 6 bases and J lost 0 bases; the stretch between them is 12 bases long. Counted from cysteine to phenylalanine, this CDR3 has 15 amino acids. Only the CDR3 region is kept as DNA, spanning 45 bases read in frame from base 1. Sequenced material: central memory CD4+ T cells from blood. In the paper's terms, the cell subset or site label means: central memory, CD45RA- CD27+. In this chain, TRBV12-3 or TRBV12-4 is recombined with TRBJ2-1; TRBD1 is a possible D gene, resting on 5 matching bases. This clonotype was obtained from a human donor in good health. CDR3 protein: CASRPQGNSYNEQFF. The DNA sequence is TGTGCCAGCAGGCCCCAGGGTAACTCCTACAATGAGCAGTTCTTC.